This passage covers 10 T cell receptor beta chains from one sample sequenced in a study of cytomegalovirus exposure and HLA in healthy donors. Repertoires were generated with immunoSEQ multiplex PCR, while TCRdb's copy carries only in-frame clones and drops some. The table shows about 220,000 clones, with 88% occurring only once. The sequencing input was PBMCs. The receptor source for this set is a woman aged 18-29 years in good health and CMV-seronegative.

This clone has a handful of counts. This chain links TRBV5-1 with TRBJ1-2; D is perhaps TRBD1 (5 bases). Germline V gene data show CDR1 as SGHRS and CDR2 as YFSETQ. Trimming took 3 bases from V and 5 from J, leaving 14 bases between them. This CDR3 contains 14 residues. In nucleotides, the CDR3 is TGCGCCAGCAGCTCGGGACGGGAGGATTATGGCTACACCTTC. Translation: CASSSGREDYGYTF. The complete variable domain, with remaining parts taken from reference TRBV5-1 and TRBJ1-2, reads KAGVTQTPRYLIKTRGQQVTLSCSPISGHRSVSWYQQTPGQGLQFLFEYFSETQRNKGNFPGRFSGRQFSNSRSEMNVSTLELGDSALYLCASSSGREDYGYTFGSGTRLTVV.

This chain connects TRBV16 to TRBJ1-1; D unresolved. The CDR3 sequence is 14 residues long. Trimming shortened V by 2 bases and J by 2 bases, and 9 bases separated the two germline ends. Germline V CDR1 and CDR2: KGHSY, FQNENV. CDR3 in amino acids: CASSQMRGNTEAFF. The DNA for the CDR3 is TGTGCCAGCAGCCAAATGCGTGGTAACACTGAAGCTTTCTTT. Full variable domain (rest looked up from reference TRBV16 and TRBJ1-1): GEEVAQTPKHLVRGEGQKAKLYCAPIKGHSYVFWYQQVLKNEFKFLISFQNENVFDETGMPKERFSAKCLPNSPCSLEIQATKLEDSAVYFCASSQMRGNTEAFFGQGTRLTVV.

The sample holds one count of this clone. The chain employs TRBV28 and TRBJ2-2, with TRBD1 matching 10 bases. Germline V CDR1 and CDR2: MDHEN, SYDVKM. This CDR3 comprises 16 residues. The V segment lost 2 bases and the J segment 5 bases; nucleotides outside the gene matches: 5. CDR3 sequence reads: CASSLRGQGRTGELFF. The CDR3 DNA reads TGTGCCAGCAGTTTAAGGGGACAGGGGAGGACCGGGGAGCTGTTTTTT.

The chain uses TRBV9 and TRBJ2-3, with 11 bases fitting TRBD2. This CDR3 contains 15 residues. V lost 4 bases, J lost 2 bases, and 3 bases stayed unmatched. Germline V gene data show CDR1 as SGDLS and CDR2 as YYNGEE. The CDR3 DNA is TGTGCCAGCAGCCTTAGCGGGAGGGCCACAGATACGCAGTATTTT. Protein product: CASSLSGRATDTQYF. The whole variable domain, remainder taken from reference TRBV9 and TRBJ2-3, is DSGVTQTPKHLITATGQRVTLRCSPRSGDLSVYWYQQSLDQGLQFLIQYYNGEERAKGNILERFSAQQFPDLHSELNLSSLELGDSALYFCASSLSGRATDTQYFGPGTRLTVL.

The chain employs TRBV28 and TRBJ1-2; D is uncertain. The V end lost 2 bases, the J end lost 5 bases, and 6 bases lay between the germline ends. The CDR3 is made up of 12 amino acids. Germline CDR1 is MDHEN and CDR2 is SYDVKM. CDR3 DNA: TGTGCCAGCAGTTTAAATAGATATGGCTACACCTTC. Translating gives CASSLNRYGYTF.

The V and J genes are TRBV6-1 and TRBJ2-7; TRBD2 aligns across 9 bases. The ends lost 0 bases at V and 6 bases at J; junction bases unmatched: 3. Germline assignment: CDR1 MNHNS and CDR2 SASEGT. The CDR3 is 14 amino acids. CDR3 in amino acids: CASSEAGTSSEQYF. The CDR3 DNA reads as TGTGCCAGCAGTGAAGCTGGGACTAGCTCCGAGCAGTACTTC.

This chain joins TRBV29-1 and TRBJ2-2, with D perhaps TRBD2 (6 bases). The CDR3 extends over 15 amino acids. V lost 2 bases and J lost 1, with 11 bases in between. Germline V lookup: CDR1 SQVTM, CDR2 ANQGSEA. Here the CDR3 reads CSVETASVNTGELFF. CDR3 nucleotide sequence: TGCAGCGTTGAAACGGCTAGCGTGAACACCGGGGAGCTGTTTTTT.

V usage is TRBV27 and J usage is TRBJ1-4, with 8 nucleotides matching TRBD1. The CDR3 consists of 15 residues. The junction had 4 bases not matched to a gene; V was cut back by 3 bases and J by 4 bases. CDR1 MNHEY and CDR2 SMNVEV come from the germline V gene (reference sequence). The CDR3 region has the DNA TGTGCCAGCAGTTTCGGGGGACAGGTTAATGAAAAACTGTTTTTT. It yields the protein CASSFGGQVNEKLFF.

This chain's CDR3 is CASSSPLQGYGYTF. Written as DNA, the CDR3 is TGTGCCAGCAGTTCGCCCCTTCAGGGCTATGGCTACACCTTC. This chain links TRBV7-9 with TRBJ1-2, with a possible D match to TRBD1 (5 bases). The CDR3 loop spans 14 amino acids. CDR1 and CDR2 from the germline V gene are SEHNR and FQNEAQ (reference sequence). V was clipped by 6 bases and J by 4 bases, with 15 bases between them.

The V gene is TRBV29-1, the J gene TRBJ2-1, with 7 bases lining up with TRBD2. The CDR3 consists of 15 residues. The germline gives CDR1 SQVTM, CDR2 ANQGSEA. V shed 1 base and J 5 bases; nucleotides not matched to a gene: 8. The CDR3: CSVEGAGLENNEQFF. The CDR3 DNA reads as TGCAGCGTTGAAGGCGCCGGACTAGAGAACAATGAGCAGTTCTTC.